This TCR beta chain was sequenced during a study of cytomegalovirus exposure and HLA in healthy donors. As concerns this clone: Its antigen is not identified.

Study-wide findings and caveats: Later analysis identified a missense DCLRE1C variant that was linked to TCR beta V- and J-gene trimming. Indistinguishable V segments such as TRBV6-2 and TRBV6-3 were excluded.

This CDR3 has 16 residues. Germline V gives CDR1 MGHDK, CDR2 SYGVNS. Primers: 60 Vbeta forward and 13 Jbeta reverse. Sequenced by immunoSEQ multiplex PCR; TCRdb stores in-frame clones only, minus some. The repertoire consists of some 150,000 clones, with nearly 80% occurring once and the leading ten covering less than 2%. This chain uses TRBV25-1 with TRBJ2-5; D gene ambiguous. The J call may not be correct, given that the DNA end is closer to TRBJ2-7. Sequencing was carried out using PBMCs. This clonotype was sampled from a woman aged 25 to 39 in good health and CMV-seronegative. The CDR3 reads CASSELGSLSPYEQYF. The CDR3 nucleotides are TGTGCCAGCAGTGAATTGGGCAGCTTATCACCCTACGAGCAGTACTTC.